Included here is one TCR beta chain sequence, with context. The data originate from a study of blood T cell repertoires in COVID-19. TCRdb keeps only in-frame clones here, not all; method: immunoSEQ multiplex PCR. The sample contains 260,000 or so clones, roughly 89% of which appear only once. Participant reports of clinical history set cohort assignment. The sequenced material came from PBMCs or T cells enriched from blood (not recorded which). This receptor was taken from a woman in her 30s with acute COVID-19.

In DNA form, the CDR3 reads TGTGCCAGCAGCCAAGATCAGGTTGGAGATACGCAGTATTTT. It yields the protein CASSQDQVGDTQYF. This chain uses TRBV3-1 (or the pseudogene TRBV3-2) with TRBJ2-3; D remains ambiguous. Germline loops: CDR1 LGHDT, CDR2 YNNKEL (reference sequence). V shed 0 bases and J shed 5 bases, with 9 bases lying between them. This CDR3 has 14 residues.